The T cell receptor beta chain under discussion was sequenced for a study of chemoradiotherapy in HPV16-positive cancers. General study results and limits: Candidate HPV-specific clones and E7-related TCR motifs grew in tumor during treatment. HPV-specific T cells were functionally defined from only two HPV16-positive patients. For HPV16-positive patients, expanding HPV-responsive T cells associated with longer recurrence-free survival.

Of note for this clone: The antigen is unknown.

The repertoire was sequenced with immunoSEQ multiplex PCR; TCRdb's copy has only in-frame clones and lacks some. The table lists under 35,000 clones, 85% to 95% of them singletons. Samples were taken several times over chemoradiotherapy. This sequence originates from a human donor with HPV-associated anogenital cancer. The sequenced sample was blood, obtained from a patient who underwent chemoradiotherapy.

This CDR3 is CASSLLSTNEKLFF. CDR3 nucleotide sequence: TGCGCCAGCAGCCTCCTTTCGACTAATGAAAAACTGTTTTTT. J is TRBJ1-4 and V is TRBV4-1; unclear D gene. Germline CDR1 reads MGHRA; CDR2 reads YSYEKL. The CDR3 runs 14 residues. Trimming removed 4 bases from V and 2 bases from J, with 8 bases in between.